One and the same sample provided the 30 T cell receptor beta chains below, sequenced in a study of cytomegalovirus exposure and HLA in healthy donors. This PCR relied on a set of 60 Vbeta primers and 13 Jbeta primers. Sequenced by immunoSEQ multiplex PCR; TCRdb stores in-frame clones only, minus some. Here the sample spans under 100,000 clones, roughly 73% being singletons. Sequenced input: PBMCs. These receptors were obtained from a boy between 5 and 17 years old in good health and CMV-seronegative.

The gene calls are TRBV6-1 and TRBJ1-1, with D perhaps TRBD1 (5 bases). This CDR3 region has 13 residues. Germline CDR1 MNHNS, CDR2 SASEGT. The ends were cut back, 6 bases at V and 5 bases at J, with 13 bases in the middle. The CDR3 DNA follows: TGTGCCAGCAGCGCAGACAGATTGACTGAAGCTTTCTTT. It translates to CASSADRLTEAFF.

This clone was found a few times. The chain has TRBV13 and TRBJ1-6; TRBD1 matches 8 bases. The CDR3 loop spans 17 amino acids. Losses at the gene ends were 1 base for V and 10 bases for J; bases not matched to a gene: 12. CDR1 is PRHDT, CDR2 FYEKMQ, per germline (reference sequence). In DNA, the CDR3 is TGTGCCAGCAGCTTAGCGCTCCCCCGGACAGGGCGATCACCCCTCCACTTT. It specifies CASSLALPRTGRSPLHF.

The chain recombines TRBV27 with TRBJ1-3; a weak D match, TRBD1 (5 bases). The CDR3 sequence is 14 residues long. Germline CDR1 reads MNHEY; CDR2 reads SMNVEV (reference sequence). The V end lost 5 bases, the J end lost 4 bases, and 12 bases lay between the germline ends. The CDR3 nucleotides read TGTGCCAGCAGTACAGGCCGAGCCGGAAACACCATATATTTT. It codes for CASSTGRAGNTIYF.

The rearrangement uses TRBV5-6 and TRBJ1-2; 9 nucleotides agree with TRBD1. From germline, CDR1 is SGHDT and CDR2 YYEEEE. The trim removed 5 bases at V and 8 bases at J, leaving 10 bases unmatched. CDR3 length: 14 residues. The CDR3, as DNA: TGTGCCAGCAGTTGGACAGGGGCCCTGGAGGGCTACACCTTC. Translating it yields CASSWTGALEGYTF.

Remarks on this clone: This same CDR3 is encoded by further DNA sequences in the sample. J is TRBJ1-1 and V is TRBV30; D not resolved. Germline CDR1 GTSNPN, CDR2 SVGIG (reference sequence). There are 13 residues in the CDR3. V lost 0 bases and J lost 1, with 6 bases in between. The DNA of the CDR3 is TGTGCCTGGAGTGTAAACAGGAACACTGAAGCTTTCTTT. This translates into CAWSVNRNTEAFF.

This clone was seen a single time. The chain joins TRBV4-3 to TRBJ1-2; D not certain. The V end lost 2 bases, the J end lost 11 bases, and 15 bases lay between the germline ends. CDR1 and CDR2 (germline): LGHNA, YSLEER. CDR3 length: 13 amino acids. The CDR3 region has the DNA TGCGCCAGCAGCCAAACGGCTGGGTTGAGGTACACCTTC. It translates to CASSQTAGLRYTF.

The chain joins TRBV19 to TRBJ1-2; D gene uncertain. Trimming removed 1 base at V and 0 bases at J, with 3 bases between. This CDR3 region has 13 residues. Looked up from germline, CDR1 is LNHDA and CDR2 is SQIVND (reference sequence). Written as DNA, the CDR3 is TGTGCCAGTAGTATAGCGGCTAACTATGGCTACACCTTC. This codes for CASSIAANYGYTF.

As DNA, the CDR3 is TGTGCCAGCAGTCATCTAGCGAACACTTACGAGCAGTACTTC. It specifies CASSHLANTYEQYF. The rearrangement links TRBV6-6 to TRBJ2-7; TRBD2 is a possible D gene (6 bases). With 5 bases removed from V and 4 bases from J, the gap between germline ends came to 15 bases. Germline V lookup: CDR1 MNHNY, CDR2 SVGAGI (reference sequence). The CDR3 extends over 14 amino acids.

The V and J genes are TRBV28 and TRBJ1-2, with 8 positions matching TRBD1. Germline-derived CDR1 and CDR2 are MDHEN and SYDVKM. The CDR3 sequence is 15 residues long. With 6 bases clipped from V and 6 bases from J, the junction kept 12 bases outside the gene matches. CDR3 sequence: CASSRPAGGQHGYTF. The CDR3 DNA reads as TGTGCCAGCAGCCGTCCGGCAGGGGGCCAGCATGGCTACACCTTC.

In this sample, this clone turned up once. This chain links TRBV29-1 with TRBJ2-2; TRBD1 is a possible D gene (5 bases). V lost 7 bases to trimming and J lost 2 bases, with 11 bases between them. Germline V gene lookup returns CDR1 SQVTM and CDR2 ANQGSEA. The CDR3 totals 13 residues. CDR3: CSAIQGNTGELFF. The DNA for the CDR3 is TGCAGCGCCATCCAGGGAAACACCGGGGAGCTGTTTTTT.

The V gene is TRBV7-8, the J gene TRBJ1-2; D gene unclear. The length of the CDR3 is 16 residues. V gave up 5 bases and J gave up 0 bases, with 16 bases separating them. Germline-derived CDR1 and CDR2 are SGHVS and FQNEAQ. The CDR3 DNA follows: TGTGCCAGCAGCCCAGTTATGGAGTCAGCTAACTATGGCTACACCTTC. This encodes CASSPVMESANYGYTF.

The gene calls are TRBV10-3 and TRBJ2-2; D uncertain. The CDR3 sequence is 13 residues long. Trimming cost V 4 bases and J 6 bases, with 9 bases left between them. Germline CDR1 reads ENHRY; CDR2 reads SYGVKD. The CDR3 reads CAISAGWPGELFF. The CDR3 DNA reads TGTGCCATCAGTGCCGGGTGGCCCGGGGAGCTGTTTTTT.

The rearrangement joins TRBV5-4 to TRBJ1-6, with a tentative D call TRBD1 (6 bases). This CDR3 is built from 14 residues. Deletions cut 5 bases from V and 7 bases from J, with 13 bases between. Germline V gene sequence: CDR1 SGHNT, CDR2 YYREEE (reference sequence). The CDR3 region is CASRDATGNSPLHF. The CDR3 nucleotides are TGTGCCAGCAGGGACGCTACAGGGAATTCACCCCTCCACTTT. Full variable domain (remainder filled in from reference TRBV5-4 and TRBJ1-6): ETGVTQSPTHLIKTRGQQVTLRCSSQSGHNTVSWYQQALGQGPQFIFQYYREEENGRGNFPPRFSGLQFPNYSSELNVNALELDDSALYLCASRDATGNSPLHFGNGTRLTVT.

The chain has TRBV28 and TRBJ2-1; 8 nucleotides line up with TRBD2. Germline assignment: CDR1 MDHEN and CDR2 SYDVKM. Trimming at V came to 6 bases and at J to 7 bases, leaving 5 bases not matched to a gene. The CDR3 is 13 residues long. CDR3 loop: CASSRTSLNEQFF. The CDR3 region has the DNA TGTGCCAGCAGCAGGACTAGCTTAAATGAGCAGTTCTTC.

This clone has a handful of counts. The chain employs TRBV2 and TRBJ1-4; D is undetermined. V gave up 7 bases and J gave up 8 bases, with 20 bases separating them. The CDR3 runs 15 residues. CDR1 is SNHLY, CDR2 FYNNEI, per germline. CDR3 bases: TGTGCCAGCACGGATCAGGCCACTGGTGGGGAAAAACTGTTTTTT. This codes for CASTDQATGGEKLFF.

The chain carries TRBV29-1 and TRBJ2-1; 10 nucleotides align to TRBD2. There are 14 residues in the CDR3. With 6 bases clipped from V and 4 bases from J, the junction kept 6 bases outside the gene matches. Germline V gene sequence: CDR1 SQVTM, CDR2 ANQGSEA. Written as DNA, the CDR3 is TGCAGCGTGGGAAGCGGGAGGGTGTACAATGAGCAGTTCTTC. Its protein is CSVGSGRVYNEQFF.

This clone was seen just once. The chain combines TRBV4-1 with TRBJ1-4; 8 bases map to TRBD1. Germline V gene data show CDR1 as MGHRA and CDR2 as YSYEKL. CDR3 size: 15 residues. The ends lost 3 bases at V and 3 bases at J; junction bases unmatched: 3. The CDR3 nucleotides are TGCGCCAGCAGCCACCGGACAGGGTCTAATGAAAAACTGTTTTTT. Protein sequence: CASSHRTGSNEKLFF.

This clone showed up just a few times. The CDR3 DNA is TGTGCCAGCAGTGTATACAGATCCTACAATGAGCAGTTCTTC. This sequence encodes CASSVYRSYNEQFF. The chain combines TRBV2 with TRBJ2-1; D gene uncertain. The CDR3 sequence is 14 residues long. Germline CDR1 and CDR2: SNHLY and FYNNEI. V dropped 4 bases and J dropped 1 base, with 8 bases sitting between them.

CDR3: CASSPLSGLGSGYTF. As DNA, the CDR3 is TGCGCCAGCAGCCCCCTTTCAGGGTTGGGTAGTGGCTACACCTTC. The chain combines TRBV4-1 with TRBJ1-2; D may be TRBD1 (5 bases). The CDR3 is 15 residues long. Trimming removed 4 bases at V and 7 bases at J, with 19 bases between. The germline CDR1 and CDR2 sequences are MGHRA and YSYEKL.

The rearrangement uses TRBV4-2 and TRBJ1-1; weak D call: TRBD1 (5 bases). This CDR3 region has 14 residues. Trimming cost V 1 base and J 11 bases, with 17 bases left between them. Germline V gene lookup returns CDR1 LGHNA and CDR2 YNFKEQ. DNA of the CDR3: TGTGCCAGCAGCCAAGTTGGGGGGTTGGAGCTCGCTTTCTTT. Translated, it gives CASSQVGGLELAFF.

The rearrangement links TRBV30 to TRBJ1-1; no firm D call. This CDR3 comprises 12 residues. The germline V gene has CDR1 GTSNPN and CDR2 SVGIG (reference sequence). Trimming shortened V by 4 bases and J by 0 bases, and 6 bases separated the two germline ends. The chain's CDR3 is CAWNSLNTEAFF. In DNA, the CDR3 is TGTGCCTGGAACAGCCTGAACACTGAAGCTTTCTTT.

This rearrangement joins TRBV19 to TRBJ1-2, with D possibly being TRBD1 (6 bases). This CDR3 comprises 14 residues. In germline, CDR1 is LNHDA, CDR2 SQIVND (reference sequence). V was pared by 5 bases and J by 6 bases, with 16 bases between. CDR3 nucleotide sequence: TGTGCCAGTAGTCCCAGGGGTCGCATTGATGGCTACACCTTC. It specifies CASSPRGRIDGYTF.

This clone showed up just once. The chain employs TRBV6-6 and TRBJ2-5, with 10 positions matching TRBD1. The CDR3 loop spans 14 amino acids. With V trimmed by 2 bases and J by 4 bases, 1 base remained unmatched. Per germline, CDR1 MNHNY and CDR2 SVGAGI (reference sequence). The CDR3 DNA reads TGTGCCAGCAGTTACGGGACAGGGGCAGAGACCCAGTACTTC. This encodes CASSYGTGAETQYF.

This chain joins TRBV7-2 and TRBJ1-5; D gene unclear. Trimming pared 1 base from V and 4 bases from J, leaving 8 bases between. The length of the CDR3 is 14 residues. Germline V gene sequence: CDR1 SGHTA, CDR2 FQGNSA. The CDR3, as DNA: TGTGCCAGCAGCTTAGGTGTTCCAAATCAGCCCCAGCATTTT. It codes for CASSLGVPNQPQHF.

This chain uses TRBV5-6 with TRBJ1-5, with D unclear. Trimming removed 2 bases from V and 4 bases from J, with 7 bases in between. This CDR3 has 13 residues. The germline V gene has CDR1 SGHDT and CDR2 YYEEEE. The CDR3 loop is CASSFKTNQPQHF. CDR3 bases: TGTGCCAGCAGCTTCAAGACAAATCAGCCCCAGCATTTT.

The V and J genes are TRBV13 and TRBJ2-1; D perhaps matches TRBD2 (5 bases). This CDR3 is 13 amino acids long. Germline V gene lookup returns CDR1 PRHDT and CDR2 FYEKMQ (reference sequence). V dropped 7 bases and J dropped 4 bases, with 11 bases sitting between them. The CDR3 protein is CASTRTRYNEQFF. In nucleotides, the CDR3 is TGTGCCAGCACCCGGACTCGTTACAATGAGCAGTTCTTC.

The rearrangement joins TRBV29-1 to TRBJ1-1; 8 nucleotides line up with TRBD1. The ends lost 1 base at V and 5 bases at J; junction bases unmatched: 9. CDR3 length equals 15 residues. Germline V gene data show CDR1 as SQVTM and CDR2 as ANQGSEA. The CDR3 region is CSVEGGGQGRTEAFF. In DNA form, the CDR3 reads TGCAGCGTTGAAGGTGGCGGACAGGGTCGGACTGAAGCTTTCTTT. The entire variable domain, with the rest obtained from reference TRBV29-1 and TRBJ1-1, is as follows: SAVISQKPSRDICQRGTSLTIQCQVDSQVTMMFWYRQQPGQSLTLIATANQGSEATYESGFVIDKFPISRPNLTFSTLTVSNMSPEDSSIYLCSVEGGGQGRTEAFFGQGTRLTVV.

The chain couples TRBV30 to TRBJ1-1; D remains ambiguous. Trimming removed 5 bases at V and 10 bases at J, with 20 bases between. CDR3 size: 13 residues. Germline loops: CDR1 GTSNPN, CDR2 SVGIG (reference sequence). CDR3 in DNA: TGTGCCTGGGTGGACTCTTTCACCACCGGAGCTTTCTTT. Protein sequence: CAWVDSFTTGAFF.

This rearrangement joins TRBV5-5 to TRBJ1-6; 8 bases match TRBD1. The CDR3 consists of 14 residues. Germline V CDR1 and CDR2: SGHKS, YYEKEE (reference sequence). The junction had 8 bases not matched to a gene; V was cut back by 4 bases and J by 11 bases. The CDR3 region has the DNA TGTGCCAGCAGCAACCAGGGGGCGGGAGCACCCCTCCACTTT. Translation gives CASSNQGAGAPLHF.

The chain couples TRBV29-1 to TRBJ2-3; the match to TRBD1 covers 7 bases. Germline-derived CDR1 and CDR2 are SQVTM and ANQGSEA. CDR3 length equals 12 residues. Unmatched junction bases numbered 6, after V lost 6 bases and J lost 6 bases. CDR3 nucleotides: TGCAGCGTCGCCACAGGGGCCGATACGCAGTATTTT. It encodes CSVATGADTQYF.